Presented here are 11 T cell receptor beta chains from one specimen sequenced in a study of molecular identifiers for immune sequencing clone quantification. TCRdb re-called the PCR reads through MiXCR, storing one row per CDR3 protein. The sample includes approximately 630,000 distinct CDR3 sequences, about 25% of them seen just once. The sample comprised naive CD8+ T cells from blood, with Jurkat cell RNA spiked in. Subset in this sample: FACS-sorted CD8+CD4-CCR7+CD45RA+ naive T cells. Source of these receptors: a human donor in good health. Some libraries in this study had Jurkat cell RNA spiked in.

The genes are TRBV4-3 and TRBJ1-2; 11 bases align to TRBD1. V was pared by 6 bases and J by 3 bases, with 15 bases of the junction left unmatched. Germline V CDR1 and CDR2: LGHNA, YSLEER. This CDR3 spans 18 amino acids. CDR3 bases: TGCGCCAGCAGTCGGCCGGCCCCCGGGACAGGGGGTGACTATGGCTACACCTTC. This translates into CASSRPAPGTGGDYGYTF.

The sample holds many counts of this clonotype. The chain's CDR3 is CSARDTGTSYTRAEAFF. For the CDR3, the DNA is TGCAGTGCTAGAGATACCGGGACCTCATATACACGCGCTGAAGCTTTCTTT. The rearrangement joins TRBV20-1 to TRBJ1-1; possible D gene TRBD1, 5 bases. CDR1 and CDR2 (germline): DFQATT, SNEGSKA (reference sequence). CDR3 length: 17 residues. V lost 0 bases to trimming and J lost 6 bases, with 23 bases between them.

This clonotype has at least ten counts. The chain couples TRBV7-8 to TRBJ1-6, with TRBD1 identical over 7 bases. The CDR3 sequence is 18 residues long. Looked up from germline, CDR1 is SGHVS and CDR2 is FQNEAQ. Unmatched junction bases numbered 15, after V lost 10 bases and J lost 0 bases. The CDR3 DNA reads TGTGCCACCCAACTAGGGGGGACAGCCAGCTCCTATAATTCACCCCTCCACTTT. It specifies CATQLGGTASSYNSPLHF. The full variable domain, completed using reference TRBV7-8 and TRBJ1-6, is GAGVSQSPRYKVAKRGQDVALRCDPISGHVSLFWYQQALGQGPEFLTYFQNEAQLDKSGLPSDRFFAERPEGSVSTLKIQRTQQEDSAVYLCATQLGGTASSYNSPLHFGNGTRLTVT.

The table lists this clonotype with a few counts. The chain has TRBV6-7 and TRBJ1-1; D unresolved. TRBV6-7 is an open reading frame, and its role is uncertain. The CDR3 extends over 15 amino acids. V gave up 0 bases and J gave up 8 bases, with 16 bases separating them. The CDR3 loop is CASSYSWRPRSEAFF. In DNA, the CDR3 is TGTGCCAGCAGTTACTCATGGCGCCCGCGGTCGGAAGCTTTCTTT.

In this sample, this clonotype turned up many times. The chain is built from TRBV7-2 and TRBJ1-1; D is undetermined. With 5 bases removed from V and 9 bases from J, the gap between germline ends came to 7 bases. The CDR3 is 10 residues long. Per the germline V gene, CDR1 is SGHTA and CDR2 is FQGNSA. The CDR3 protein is CASSAHQAFF. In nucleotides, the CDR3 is TGTGCCAGCAGCGCCCACCAAGCTTTCTTT.

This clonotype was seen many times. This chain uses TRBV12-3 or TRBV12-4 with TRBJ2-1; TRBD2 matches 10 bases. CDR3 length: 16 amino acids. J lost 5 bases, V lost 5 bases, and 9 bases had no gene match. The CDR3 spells CASSLPAGGPNNEQFF. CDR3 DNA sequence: TGTGCCAGCAGTCTCCCAGCGGGAGGGCCGAACAATGAGCAGTTCTTC.

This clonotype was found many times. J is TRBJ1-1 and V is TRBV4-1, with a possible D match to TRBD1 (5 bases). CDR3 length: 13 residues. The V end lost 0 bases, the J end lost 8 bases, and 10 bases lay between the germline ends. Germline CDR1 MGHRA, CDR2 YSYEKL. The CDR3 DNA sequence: TGCGCCAGCAGCCAAGACGCGGGGCCAGAAGCTTTCTTT. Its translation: CASSQDAGPEAFF.

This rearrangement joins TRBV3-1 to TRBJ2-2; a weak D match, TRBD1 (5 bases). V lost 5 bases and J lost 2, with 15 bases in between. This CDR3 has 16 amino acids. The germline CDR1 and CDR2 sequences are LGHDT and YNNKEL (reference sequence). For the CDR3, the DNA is TGTGCCAGCAGCACAAGACAGAAAGTAAACACCGGGGAGCTGTTTTTT. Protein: CASSTRQKVNTGELFF.

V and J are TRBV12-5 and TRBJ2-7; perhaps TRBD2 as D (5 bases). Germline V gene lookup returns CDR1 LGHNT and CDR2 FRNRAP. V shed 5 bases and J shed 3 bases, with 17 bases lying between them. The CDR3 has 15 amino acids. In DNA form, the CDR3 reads TGTGCTAGTGGTCATCGGATTTATGAGGGCTACGAGCAGTACTTC. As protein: CASGHRIYEGYEQYF.

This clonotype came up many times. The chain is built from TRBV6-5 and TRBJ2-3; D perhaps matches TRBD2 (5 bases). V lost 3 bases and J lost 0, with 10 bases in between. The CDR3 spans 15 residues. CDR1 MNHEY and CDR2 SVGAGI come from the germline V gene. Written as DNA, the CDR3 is TGTGCCAGCAGTTATGTGTCGGGGAGCACAGATACGCAGTATTTT. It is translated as CASSYVSGSTDTQYF.

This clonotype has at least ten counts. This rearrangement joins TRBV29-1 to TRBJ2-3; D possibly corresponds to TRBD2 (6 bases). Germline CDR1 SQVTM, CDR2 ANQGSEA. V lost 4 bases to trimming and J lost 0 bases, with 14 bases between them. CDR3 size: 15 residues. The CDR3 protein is CSVGVWSGSTDTQYF. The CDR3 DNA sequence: TGCAGCGTTGGAGTTTGGAGCGGGAGCACAGATACGCAGTATTTT.